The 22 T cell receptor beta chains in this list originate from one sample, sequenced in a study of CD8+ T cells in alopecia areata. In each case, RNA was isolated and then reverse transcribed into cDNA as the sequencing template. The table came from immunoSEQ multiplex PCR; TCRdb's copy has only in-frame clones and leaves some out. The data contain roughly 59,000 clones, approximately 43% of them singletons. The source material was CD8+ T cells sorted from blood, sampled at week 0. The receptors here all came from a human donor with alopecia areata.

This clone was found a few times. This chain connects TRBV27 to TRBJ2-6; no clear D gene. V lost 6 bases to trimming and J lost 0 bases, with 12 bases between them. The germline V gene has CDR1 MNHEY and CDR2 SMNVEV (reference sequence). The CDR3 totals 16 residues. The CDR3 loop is CASSGLGYSGANVLTF. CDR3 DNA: TGTGCCAGCAGCGGCCTGGGGTACTCTGGGGCCAACGTCCTGACTTTC.

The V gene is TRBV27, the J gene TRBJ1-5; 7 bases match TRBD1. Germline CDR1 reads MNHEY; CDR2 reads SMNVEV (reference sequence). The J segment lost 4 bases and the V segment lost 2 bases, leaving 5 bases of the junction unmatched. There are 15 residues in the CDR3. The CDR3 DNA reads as TGTGCCAGCAGTTTAGTGACAGGGTGGAATCAGCCCCAGCATTTT. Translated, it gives CASSLVTGWNQPQHF.

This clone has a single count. The CDR3 bases are TGTGCCAGCAGCCCCGCCCTCGCAGAGACCCAGTACTTC. It encodes CASSPALAETQYF. The chain recombines TRBV7-2 with TRBJ2-5; D is unclear. This CDR3 comprises 13 residues. Germline V lookup: CDR1 SGHTA, CDR2 FQGNSA. V shed 5 bases and J shed 4 bases, with 11 bases lying between them.

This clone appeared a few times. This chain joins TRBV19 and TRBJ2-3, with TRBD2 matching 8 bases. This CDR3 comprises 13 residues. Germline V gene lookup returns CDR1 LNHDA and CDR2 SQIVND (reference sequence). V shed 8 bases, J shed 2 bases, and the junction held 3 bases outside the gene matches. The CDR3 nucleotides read TGTGCCAGTGGGGGACTAGACACAGATACGCAGTATTTT. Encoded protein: CASGGLDTDTQYF.

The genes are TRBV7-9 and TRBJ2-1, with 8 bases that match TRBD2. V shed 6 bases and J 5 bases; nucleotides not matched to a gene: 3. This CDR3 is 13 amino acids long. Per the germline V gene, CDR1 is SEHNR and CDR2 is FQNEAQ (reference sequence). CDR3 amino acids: CASSIAGNNEQFF. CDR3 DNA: TGTGCCAGCAGTATAGCGGGGAACAATGAGCAGTTCTTC.

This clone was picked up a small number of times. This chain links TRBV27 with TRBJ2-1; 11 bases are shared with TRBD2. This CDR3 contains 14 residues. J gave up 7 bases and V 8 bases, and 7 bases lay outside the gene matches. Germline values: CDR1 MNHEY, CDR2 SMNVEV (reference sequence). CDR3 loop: CASQIAGGRNEQFF. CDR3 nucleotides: TGTGCCAGCCAAATAGCGGGAGGGCGGAATGAGCAGTTCTTC.

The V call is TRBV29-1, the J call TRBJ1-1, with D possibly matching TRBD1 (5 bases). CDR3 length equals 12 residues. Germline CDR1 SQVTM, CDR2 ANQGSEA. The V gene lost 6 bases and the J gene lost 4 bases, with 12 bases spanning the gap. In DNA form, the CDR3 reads TGCAGCGTGGGGGGGATCTTCACTGAAGCTTTCTTT. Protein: CSVGGIFTEAFF.

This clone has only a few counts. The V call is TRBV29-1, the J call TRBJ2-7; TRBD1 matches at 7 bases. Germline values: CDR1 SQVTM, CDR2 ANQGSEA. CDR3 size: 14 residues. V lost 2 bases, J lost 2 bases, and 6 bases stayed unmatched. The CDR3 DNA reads TGCAGCGTTGAAACGACAGGGATTGCCTACGAGCAGTACTTC. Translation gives CSVETTGIAYEQYF.

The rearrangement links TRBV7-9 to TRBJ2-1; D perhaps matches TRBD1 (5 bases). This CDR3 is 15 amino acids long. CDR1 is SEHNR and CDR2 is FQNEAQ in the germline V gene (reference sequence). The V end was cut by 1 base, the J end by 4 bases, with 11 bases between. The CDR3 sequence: CASSLVLGEYNEQFF. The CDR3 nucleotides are TGTGCCAGCAGCTTAGTCTTAGGGGAATACAATGAGCAGTTCTTC.

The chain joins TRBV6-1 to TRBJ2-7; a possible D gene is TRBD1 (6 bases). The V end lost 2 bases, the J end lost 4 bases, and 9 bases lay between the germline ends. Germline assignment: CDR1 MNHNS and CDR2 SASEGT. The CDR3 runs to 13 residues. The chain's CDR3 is CASSERQAYEQYF. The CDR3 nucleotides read TGTGCCAGCAGTGAAAGACAGGCTTACGAGCAGTACTTC.

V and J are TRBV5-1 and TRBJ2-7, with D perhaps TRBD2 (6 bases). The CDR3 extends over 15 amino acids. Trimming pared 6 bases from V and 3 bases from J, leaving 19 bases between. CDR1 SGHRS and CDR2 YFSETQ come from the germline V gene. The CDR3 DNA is TGCGCCAGCAAACCCAGTGGTAGCGGAAACTACGAGCAGTACTTC. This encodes CASKPSGSGNYEQYF.

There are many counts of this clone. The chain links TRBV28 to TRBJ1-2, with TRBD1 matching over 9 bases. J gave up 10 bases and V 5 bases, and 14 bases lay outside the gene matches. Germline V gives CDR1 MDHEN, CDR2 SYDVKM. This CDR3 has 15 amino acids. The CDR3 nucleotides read TGTGCCAGCAGTCAACCTAATCTACAGGGGGCTGACTACACCTTC. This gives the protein CASSQPNLQGADYTF.

CDR3 protein: CASSRGGYYGYTF. In DNA form, the CDR3 reads TGTGCCAGCAGTAGGGGGGGATACTATGGCTACACCTTC. The genes are TRBV25-1 and TRBJ1-2, with D possibly matching TRBD1 (6 bases). With 5 bases removed from V and 3 bases from J, the gap between germline ends came to 10 bases. There are 13 residues in the CDR3. CDR1 and CDR2 from the germline V gene are MGHDK and SYGVNS.

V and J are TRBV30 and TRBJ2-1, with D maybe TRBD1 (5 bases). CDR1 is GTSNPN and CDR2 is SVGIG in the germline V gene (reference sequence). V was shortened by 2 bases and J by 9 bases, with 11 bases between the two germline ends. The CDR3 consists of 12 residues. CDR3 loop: CAWSTDSGEQFF. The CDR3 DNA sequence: TGTGCCTGGAGTACCGACAGTGGTGAGCAGTTCTTC.

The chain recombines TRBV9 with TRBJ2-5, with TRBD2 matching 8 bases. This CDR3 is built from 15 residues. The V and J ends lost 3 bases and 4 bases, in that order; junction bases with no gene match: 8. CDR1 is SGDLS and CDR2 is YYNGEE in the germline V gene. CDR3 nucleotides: TGTGCCAGCAGCGGACCCGGGACTAGTAGAGAGACCCAGTACTTC. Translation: CASSGPGTSRETQYF.

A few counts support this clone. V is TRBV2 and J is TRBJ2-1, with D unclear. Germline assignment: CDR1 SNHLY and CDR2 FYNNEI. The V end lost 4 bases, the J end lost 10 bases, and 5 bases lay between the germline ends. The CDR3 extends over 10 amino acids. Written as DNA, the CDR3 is TGTGCCAGCAGTGCAGGCGAGCAGTTCTTC. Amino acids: CASSAGEQFF. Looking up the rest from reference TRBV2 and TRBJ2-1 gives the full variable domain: EPEVTQTPSHQVTQMGQEVILRCVPISNHLYFYWYRQILGQKVEFLVSFYNNEISEKSEIFDDQFSVERPDGSNFTLKIRSTKLEDSAMYFCASSAGEQFFGPGTRLTVL.

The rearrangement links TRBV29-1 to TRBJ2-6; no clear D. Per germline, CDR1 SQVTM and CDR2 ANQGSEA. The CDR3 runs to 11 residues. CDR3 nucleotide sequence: TGCAGTGTCATGGGGGCCAACGTCCTGACTTTC. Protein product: CSVMGANVLTF.

The CDR3 DNA follows: TGTGCCAGCAGCTGGCGGGACACCCCCTACGAGCAGTACTTC. It codes for CASSWRDTPYEQYF. The rearrangement uses TRBV7-9 and TRBJ2-7, with D perhaps assigned TRBD1 or TRBD2 (6 bases each). CDR1 is SEHNR and CDR2 is FQNEAQ in the germline V gene (reference sequence). With 4 bases removed from V and 2 bases from J, the gap between germline ends came to 12 bases. This CDR3 is built from 14 residues. The variable domain in full, completed from reference TRBV7-9 and TRBJ2-7, reads DTGVSQNPRHKITKRGQNVTFRCDPISEHNRLYWYRQTLGQGPEFLTYFQNEAQLEKSRLLSDRFSAERPKGSFSTLEIQRTEQGDSAMYLCASSWRDTPYEQYFGPGTRLTVT.

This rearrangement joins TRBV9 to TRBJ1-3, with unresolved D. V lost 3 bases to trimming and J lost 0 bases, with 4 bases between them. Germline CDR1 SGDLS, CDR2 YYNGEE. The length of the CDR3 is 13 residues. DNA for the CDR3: TGTGCCAGCAGCGATACCTCTGGAAACACCATATATTTT. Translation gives CASSDTSGNTIYF.

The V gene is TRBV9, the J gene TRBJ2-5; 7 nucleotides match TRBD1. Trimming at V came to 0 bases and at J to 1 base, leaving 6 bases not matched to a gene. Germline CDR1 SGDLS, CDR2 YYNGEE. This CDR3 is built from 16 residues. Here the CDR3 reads CASSVEGTAIQETQYF. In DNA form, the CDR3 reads TGTGCCAGCAGCGTAGAAGGGACAGCAATCCAAGAGACCCAGTACTTC.

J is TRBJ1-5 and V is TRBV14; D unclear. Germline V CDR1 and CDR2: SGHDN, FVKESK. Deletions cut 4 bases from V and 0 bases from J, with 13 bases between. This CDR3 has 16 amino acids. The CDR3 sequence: CASSPNTQDSNQPQHF. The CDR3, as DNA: TGTGCCAGCAGCCCTAACACACAAGATAGCAATCAGCCCCAGCATTTT.

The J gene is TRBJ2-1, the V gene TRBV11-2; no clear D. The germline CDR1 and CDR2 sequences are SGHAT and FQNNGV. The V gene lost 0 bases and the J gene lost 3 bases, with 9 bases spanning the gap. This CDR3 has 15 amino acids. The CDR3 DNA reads TGTGCCAGCAGCTTAGAAAAGTTGGTCTACAATGAGCAGTTCTTC. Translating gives CASSLEKLVYNEQFF.